The clone carrying this T cell receptor (beta chain) was seen repeatedly, ten times or more. Its matching antigen is unknown. These data originate in a study of spatial heterogeneity in lung cancer. Notes on the study in general: Ubiquitous, expanded tumor-derived TCRs were more frequently observed in blood at resection than at follow-up.

TCRdb reprocessed the 5' RACE reads with MiXCR, giving one entry per CDR3 protein. In the table there are roughly 79,000 distinct CDR3 sequences, 7% to 9% of which are singletons. V was shortened by 6 bases and J by 1 base, with 21 bases between the two germline ends. This CDR3 region has 17 residues. This sample's time point: sample taken at primary tumor resection. Whole RNA, which was extracted from tumor, nontumor lung tissue or frozen PBMC, was sequenced without any cell sorting. This sequence was found in a male donor with early-stage non-small cell lung cancer. The rearrangement uses TRBV12-3 or TRBV12-4 and TRBJ2-5; D is perhaps TRBD2 (5 bases). The starting material was PBMCs, obtained at surgery. CDR3 sequence (DNA): TGTGCCAGCAGCCCTGGCCTGATCAGCGGAGTCCAAGAGACCCAGTACTTC. It is translated as CASSPGLISGVQETQYF.